This T cell receptor (beta chain) comes out of a study of blood T cell repertoires in COVID-19 (dated by TCRdb to about 2020). Study-level background: Samples covering the acute and convalescent phases of COVID-19 were provided by collaborators in the United States, Italy and Spain. The prospective study material was composed of cDNA or gDNA derived from T cells, B-cell-depleted T cells, or PBMCs. The repertoires were released in a freely available public database meant as a resource for research on the immune response to SARS-CoV-2. Nearly every sample came with metadata listing a de-identified subject ID, COVID-19 status, age in years and sex. The dataset comprised deeply sampled blood TCRbeta repertoires from subjects exposed to, actively infected with, or recovered from COVID-19. Where available, HLA class I and class II types were taken from metadata supplied by the sample provider and were not determined by assay-based typing. The samples were drawn from the first 160 participants of the ongoing ImmuneRACE study and from over a thousand subjects provided by 6 global collaborators. General findings and caveats noted by the study authors: The quantity of clinical and demographic metadata differed by source and by participant and was supplied without curation.

A remark on this clone: Its antigen target is currently unknown. Base qualities are missing; no much larger clone stands one base away.

TCRbeta CDR3 regions were amplified from genomic DNA using the immunoSEQ Assay, a bias-controlled multiplex PCR. The source study handled its data this way. Nucleated cell counts per sample were estimated from amplification of reference gene primers within the assay. Sequence reads were collapsed and filtered to measure the absolute abundance of every unique TCRbeta CDR3 rearrangement. For each sample, productive Simpson clonality was calculated as the square root of Simpson's diversity index across productive rearrangements. Entries here come from immuneACCESS through TCRdb and include only in-frame sequences with V and J called. Some clones fail to appear in such tables; in the studies checked, an unresolved V gene covers under half of the shortfall, and the cause of the remainder is unknown. V and J calls and clone size are copied from that table; D and trimming were computed from the DNA. Counted in this sample were about 57,000 clones; more than 75% of them appeared once. Under 25% of the sample lies in the top ten.

Whole blood was collected in K2EDTA tubes by collaborating institutions according to the institutions' own protocols. For TCRbeta analysis, collaborator samples were shipped as frozen whole blood, as isolated PBMCs, or as DNA extracted from either sample type. The sequencing input was peripheral blood. The clonotype was recovered from a woman aged 55-75 years with acute or convalescent COVID-19.

The nucleotide sequence reads TGTGCCAGCACTCACTCCAAGTCTCATCGGGGGACCCAGTACTTC. Its protein is CASTHSKSHRGTQYF. The chain couples TRBV6-2 or TRBV6-3 to TRBJ2-5; a weak D assignment points to TRBD2 (5 bases agree). Taken from the germline V gene, the CDR1 and CDR2 loops are MNHEY and SVGEGT. The CDR3 runs 15 amino acids, cysteine and phenylalanine included. CDR3 DNA only is kept here, 45 bases in frame from base 1. V was cut back by 7 bases and J by 7 bases, leaving a gap of 22 bases between them.